The following is a TCR beta chain sequence with its context. The antigen is undetermined. The sample originates from a study of vaccination and CD4 T cells after COVID-19. This CDR3 has 14 amino acids. The V gene's germline CDR1 is MNHEY and CDR2 SMNVEV (reference sequence). The treatment denotes: roughly ten-day PBMC culture with coronavirus spike peptide pools or control peptides (ViraFEST assay). Oncomine TCR Beta short-read sequencing was applied to DNA from cultured CD4+ T cells. TCRdb redid the calling of the PCR reads with MiXCR, one entry per CDR3 protein. Of some 20,000 distinct CDR3 sequences in the sample, roughly 50% were seen once.

This rearrangement joins TRBV27 to TRBJ2-1; weak D call: TRBD2 (7 bases). The J call is uncertain, as TRBJ2-7 better fits the DNA end. The specimen sequenced was CD4+ T cells from blood, cultured in vitro. The TCR originated in a human donor who had recovered from COVID-19. The CDR3 is CASRKGGGFYEQYF. The CDR3 nucleotides are TGTGCCAGCCGAAAAGGGGGGGGTTTCTACGAGCAGTACTTC.